The text below deals with one T cell receptor (beta chain). The data derive from a study of T cells expressing NK-cell markers. There are 15 residues in the CDR3. Germline CDR1 and CDR2: DFQATT and SNEGSKA (reference sequence). UMIs were included in TCR beta cDNA generated by 5'RACE template switching. TCRdb reprocessed the 5' RACE reads and stores each CDR3 protein as one record, lacking DNA. This sample's clone table lists around 470,000 distinct CDR3 sequences. Material for sequencing was blood T cells: a sorted CD56 or NKG2C T cell subset, CD4+ or CD8+ T cells, or bulk PBMC T cells (not recorded which). V and J are TRBV20-1 and TRBJ2-1; TCRdb's assignment of TRBD1 cannot be checked, as there is no DNA. This TCR derives from a woman aged 45-59 years in good health. This chain's CDR3 is CSAIPRLPSRNEQFF.